Listed here are 8 T cell receptor beta chains from one sample, sequenced in a study of T cell repertoires in cytomegalovirus infection (dated by TCRdb to the late 2010s). TCRdb names Illumina HiSeq 1500 as the instrument used. The raw public reads went through TCRdb reprocessing: fastp at Q25, MiXCR clone calling, in-frame beta chains kept. One record per CDR3 amino acid sequence lists the most common genes and DNA. This sample holds some 600,000 distinct CDR3 sequences; 24% were observed only once. The leading ten clones occupy around 7.6% of the sample. The material sequenced was CD8+ T cells from PBMCs. Receptors originate from a human donor in good health (CMV status not recorded). Some clones in this sample may be carry-over from other donors' samples.

The rearrangement links TRBV7-8 to TRBJ2-3; 9 bases fit TRBD2. After removal of 5 bases from V and 4 bases from J, the junction contained 10 bases not matched to a gene. The CDR3 is 16 amino acids. The germline CDR1 and CDR2 sequences are SGHVS and FQNEAQ. CDR3: CASSIFSGGEADTQYF. The CDR3 DNA follows: TGTGCCAGCAGCATTTTTAGCGGGGGCGAGGCAGATACGCAGTATTTT.

This clonotype was recorded at least ten times. This chain connects TRBV7-3 to TRBJ2-2; D is uncertain. The CDR3 is 15 residues long. The V end lost 1 base, the J end lost 4 bases, and 10 bases lay between the germline ends. In germline, CDR1 is SGHTA, CDR2 FQGTGA. The CDR3 region is CASSLSESSTGELFF. CDR3 nucleotides: TGTGCCAGCAGCTTAAGTGAGAGCAGCACCGGGGAGCTGTTTTTT. Full variable domain (outside the CDR3, taken from reference TRBV7-3 and TRBJ2-2): GAGVSQTPSNKVTEKGKYVELRCDPISGHTALYWYRQSLGQGPEFLIYFQGTGAADDSGLPNDRFFAVRPEGSVSTLKIQRTERGDSAVYLCASSLSESSTGELFFGEGSRLTVL.

The chain is built from TRBV2 and TRBJ2-5; 11 bases agree with TRBD1. Looked up from germline, CDR1 is SNHLY and CDR2 is FYNNEI. The CDR3 runs to 17 residues. V trimming: 8 bases; J trimming: 6 bases; junction bases outside the gene matches: 17. CDR3 residues: CASDLFGYGQGAQTQYF. DNA for the CDR3: TGTGCCAGCGATCTCTTCGGATACGGACAGGGGGCCCAGACCCAGTACTTC. The whole variable domain, remainder taken from reference TRBV2 and TRBJ2-5, is EPEVTQTPSHQVTQMGQEVILRCVPISNHLYFYWYRQILGQKVEFLVSFYNNEISEKSEIFDDQFSVERPDGSNFTLKIRSTKLEDSAMYFCASDLFGYGQGAQTQYFGPGTRLLVL.

This clonotype was picked up many times. The rearrangement uses TRBV7-9 and TRBJ2-4; D call uncertain. There are 14 residues in the CDR3. Trimming took off 8 bases at V and 8 bases at J, with 19 bases between the two ends. The V gene's germline CDR1 is SEHNR and CDR2 FQNEAQ (reference sequence). CDR3 sequence (DNA): TGTGCCAGCGGAAAGATTGGCAGCCCAGACATTCAGTACTTC. It encodes CASGKIGSPDIQYF.

This clonotype was seen many times. The gene calls are TRBV7-6 and TRBJ2-2; the match to TRBD2 covers 8 bases. From germline, CDR1 is SGHVS and CDR2 FNYEAQ. V lost 1 base to trimming and J lost 5 bases; unmatched junction nucleotides: 9. The CDR3 is 17 amino acids. CDR3: CASSLDSGGRGTGELFF. In DNA form, the CDR3 reads TGTGCCAGCAGCTTAGACAGCGGGGGCCGAGGGACCGGGGAGCTGTTTTTT.

In this sample, this clonotype turned up a few times. The rearrangement uses TRBV7-9 and TRBJ2-5, with 10 bases lining up with TRBD1. The germline V gene encodes CDR1 SEHNR and CDR2 FQNEAQ (reference sequence). CDR3 length: 15 residues. J was trimmed by 5 bases and V by 3 bases; bases with no gene match: 6. The DNA for the CDR3 is TGTGCCAGCAGCTTCGGGACAGGGGAAAGGGAGACCCAGTACTTC. This gives the protein CASSFGTGERETQYF.

This chain joins TRBV20-1 and TRBJ1-2, with D perhaps matching TRBD1 (6 bases). The germline V gene encodes CDR1 DFQATT and CDR2 SNEGSKA (reference sequence). The CDR3 sequence is 18 residues long. V shed 1 base and J shed 0 bases, with 21 bases lying between them. CDR3 bases: TGCAGTGCTAGAGGCTTAGGGGGGTCGGTCGGCCCTAACTATGGCTACACCTTC. This codes for CSARGLGGSVGPNYGYTF.

This clonotype was found a few times. The chain links TRBV19 to TRBJ2-7; D assignment may be TRBD1 or TRBD2 (5 bases each). The germline CDR1 and CDR2 sequences are LNHDA and SQIVND (reference sequence). This CDR3 is built from 13 residues. V lost 5 bases and J lost 2, with 10 bases in between. The DNA of the CDR3 is TGTGCCAGTAGTGTGGGGACCCCCTACGAGCAGTACTTC. Translated, it gives CASSVGTPYEQYF.